One and the same sample provided the 19 T cell receptor beta chains below, sequenced in a study of metastatic and nonmetastatic thyroid tumors. Thyroid surgery had not been preceded by any treatment in any patient. With MiXCR, TCRdb reprocessed the PCR reads. The sample includes about 5,000 clones, 25% of them seen just once. The sequenced material came from adjacent normal tissue. These receptors originate from a male donor with papillary thyroid cancer or a benign thyroid nodule (not recorded which). Some clones in this sample may be carry-over from other donors' samples.

This clone has ten or more counts. The J gene is TRBJ1-6, the V gene TRBV30; tentative D call: TRBD1 (6 bases). The CDR3 covers 13 residues. Germline values: CDR1 GTSNPN, CDR2 SVGIG (reference sequence). The V and J ends lost 4 bases and 7 bases respectively, with 11 bases between them. For the CDR3, the DNA is TGTGCCTGGACAATTACAGGGAATTCACCCCTCCACTTT. It is translated as CAWTITGNSPLHF. The full variable domain, its missing parts supplied by reference TRBV30 and TRBJ1-6, is SQTIHQWPATLVQPVGSPLSLECTVEGTSNPNLYWYRQAAGRGLQLLFYSVGIGQISSEVPQNLSASRPQDRQFILSSKKLLLSDSGFYLCAWTITGNSPLHFGNGTRLTVT.

In this sample, this clone is medium-sized (0.01 to 0.1%). The genes are TRBV5-6 and TRBJ2-2; D is undetermined. CDR1 and CDR2 from the germline V gene are SGHDT and YYEEEE. CDR3 size: 15 residues. Trimming left V 0 bases short and J 6 bases short, with 12 bases between. The CDR3 sequence: CASSLVGPRPGELFF. The CDR3 region has the DNA TGTGCCAGCAGCTTGGTTGGACCCCGCCCCGGGGAGCTGTTTTTT.

This clone was observed at least ten times. This CDR3 is also generated by other DNA sequences in the sample. CDR3 nucleotide sequence: TGTGCCAGCAGTTACTCGGGACCGGGACAGGGGGTATTCTGGCAGTACTTC. Its translation: CASSYSGPGQGVFWQYF. The V gene is TRBV6-7, the J gene TRBJ2-7; TRBD1 agrees at 11 bases. TRBV6-7 belongs to the ORF category, with a function that is uncertain. The CDR3 is 17 residues long. The ends lost 0 bases at V and 9 bases at J; junction bases unmatched: 13.

The gene calls are TRBV6-5 and TRBJ2-5, with no clear D. The germline V and J ends were trimmed by 4 bases and 4 bases, with 10 bases remaining between them. CDR1 MNHEY and CDR2 SVGAGI come from the germline V gene. This CDR3 contains 13 residues. The DNA for the CDR3 is TGTGCCAGCAGTTGGGCTTTGCGAGAGACCCAGTACTTC. It specifies CASSWALRETQYF.

This chain links TRBV20-1 with TRBJ1-1, with TRBD1 identical over 7 bases. CDR3 length equals 15 residues. Germline V gene sequence: CDR1 DFQATT, CDR2 SNEGSKA (reference sequence). Trimming cost V 4 bases and J 0 bases; bases outside gene matches: 8. CDR3 DNA sequence: TGCAGTGCTACAACCGGACAGGAACTGAACACTGAAGCTTTCTTT. It is translated as CSATTGQELNTEAFF.

The chain carries TRBV10-3 and TRBJ2-7, with 12 bases identical to TRBD1. The CDR3 runs to 14 residues. Trimming removed 6 bases from V and 6 bases from J; junction bases left unmatched: 6. Germline CDR1 ENHRY, CDR2 SYGVKD. The CDR3 region has the DNA TGTGCCATCAGCCGGGACAGGGGGCAGGTCGAGCAGTACTTC. It encodes CAISRDRGQVEQYF.

This chain links TRBV7-9 with TRBJ1-2, with unresolved D. The CDR3 totals 13 residues. Deletions cut 1 base from V and 4 bases from J, with 7 bases between. CDR1 is SEHNR and CDR2 is FQNEAQ in the germline V gene (reference sequence). In nucleotides, the CDR3 is TGTGCCAGCAGCTTAGGGTCATTCTATGGCTACACCTTC. It is translated as CASSLGSFYGYTF.

This clone was seen repeatedly, ten times or more. This chain joins TRBV7-3 and TRBJ2-1; D gene ambiguous. From germline, CDR1 is SGHTA and CDR2 FQGTGA. V was cut by 2 bases and J by 5 bases, with 7 bases left in between. The CDR3 length is 13 residues. The CDR3 loop reads CASSLPQDNEQFF. CDR3 DNA: TGTGCCAGCAGCTTACCCCAAGACAATGAGCAGTTCTTC.

By its share, this clone is medium-sized. The gene calls are TRBV20-1 and TRBJ1-1; D is undetermined. There are 14 residues in the CDR3. The V end was cut by 2 bases, the J end by 5 bases, with 15 bases between. Germline V gives CDR1 DFQATT, CDR2 SNEGSKA (reference sequence). The DNA of the CDR3 is TGCAGTGCTAGACCTCATGGGTTGTGGACTGAAGCTTTCTTT. Amino acid sequence: CSARPHGLWTEAFF.

By share, this clone counts as medium-sized. J is TRBJ2-1 and V is TRBV2; 13 bases are shared with TRBD2. Trimming took 8 bases from V and 2 from J; bases not matched to a gene: 6. Germline CDR1 is SNHLY and CDR2 is FYNNEI. The CDR3 covers 16 residues. The CDR3 region is CASDPGLAGAYNEQFF. In DNA, the CDR3 is TGTGCCAGCGATCCCGGACTAGCGGGAGCCTACAATGAGCAGTTCTTC.

This clone was observed at least ten times. This sequence joins TRBV6-1 and TRBJ1-4; D gene ambiguous. Trimming stripped 6 bases from V and 7 bases from J, with 18 bases between. The CDR3 is 15 residues long. In germline, CDR1 is MNHNS, CDR2 SASEGT. In nucleotides, the CDR3 is TGTGCCAGCAGGGTTTCGGGGATTATAGGTGAAAAACTGTTTTTT. Translating gives CASRVSGIIGEKLFF.

This clone was counted a few times. The chain links TRBV27 to TRBJ2-7, with a weak D call TRBD2 (6 bases). Between the trimmed V and J ends, which lost 8 bases and 2 bases, there was a span of 10 bases. CDR1 and CDR2 (germline): MNHEY, SMNVEV (reference sequence). The CDR3 sequence is 12 residues long. CDR3 in amino acids: CASGRSPYEQYF. CDR3 nucleotides: TGTGCCAGCGGGAGGAGCCCCTACGAGCAGTACTTC.

This rearrangement joins TRBV4-1 to TRBJ2-2; 12 bases fit TRBD2. This CDR3 region has 16 residues. The ends lost 4 bases at V and 7 bases at J; junction bases unmatched: 7. Germline CDR1 is MGHRA and CDR2 is YSYEKL. The CDR3 is CASSPPSGGAFGELFF. The CDR3 DNA reads as TGCGCCAGCAGCCCGCCTAGCGGGGGGGCCTTCGGGGAGCTGTTTTTT.

The gene calls are TRBV30 and TRBJ1-2; 8 bases map to TRBD1. The V gene's germline CDR1 is GTSNPN and CDR2 SVGIG (reference sequence). The CDR3 runs 13 residues. The junction had 3 bases not matched to a gene; V was cut back by 3 bases and J by 3 bases. CDR3 coding DNA: TGTGCCTGGAGACAGGGGGGTGACTATGGCTACACCTTC. It is translated as CAWRQGGDYGYTF.

CDR3 sequence: CASSLRTSGSNEQFF. In DNA form, the CDR3 reads TGCGCCAGCAGCCTTAGGACTAGCGGGTCTAATGAGCAGTTCTTC. This chain connects TRBV5-1 to TRBJ2-1; 11 bases agree with TRBD2. J gave up 7 bases and V 4 bases, and 7 bases lay outside the gene matches. Germline V CDR1 and CDR2: SGHRS, YFSETQ. The CDR3 contains 15 residues.

The chain carries TRBV5-5 and TRBJ2-7; 8 positions agree with TRBD1. This CDR3 has 15 residues. In germline, CDR1 is SGHKS, CDR2 YYEKEE (reference sequence). V dropped 0 bases and J dropped 3; count of bases not matched to a gene: 5. The CDR3, as DNA: TGTGCCAGCAGCTTGGCCGTGGGGACAGGCTACGAGCAGTACTTC. This encodes CASSLAVGTGYEQYF.

This clone occurred a few times. The chain carries TRBV20-1 and TRBJ2-2, with D possibly being TRBD2 (5 bases). Germline V gene lookup returns CDR1 DFQATT and CDR2 SNEGSKA (reference sequence). Trimming cost V 6 bases and J 6 bases, with 11 bases left between them. This CDR3 is 12 amino acids long. The CDR3 nucleotides are TGCAGTGCCCCTCGGGGTGCCGGGGAGCTGTTTTTT. Its translation is CSAPRGAGELFF.

By share, this clone ranks as medium-sized. The V call is TRBV27, the J call TRBJ1-1; 7 bases match TRBD1. Germline V gives CDR1 MNHEY, CDR2 SMNVEV (reference sequence). V shed 0 bases and J 8 bases; nucleotides not matched to a gene: 6. The CDR3 runs 14 residues. CDR3: CASSLSMTTGEAFF. As DNA, the CDR3 is TGTGCCAGCAGTTTATCTATGACGACAGGGGAAGCTTTCTTT.

The chain is built from TRBV20-1 and TRBJ2-7; the match to TRBD1 covers 8 bases. The CDR3 has 14 residues. The germline V gene has CDR1 DFQATT and CDR2 SNEGSKA (reference sequence). After removal of 1 base from V and 3 bases from J, the junction contained 5 bases not matched to a gene. CDR3 nucleotide sequence: TGCAGTGCTAGAGGCGGGACAGGCCTCTACGAGCAGTACTTC. Encoded protein: CSARGGTGLYEQYF.